This T cell receptor (beta chain) was observed in a study of cytomegalovirus exposure and HLA in healthy donors. Regarding the study as a whole: Being productive about 87% or about 30% of the time was typical of most TCR beta V segments in an earlier analysis. The availability of immune exposure information extended only to CMV serostatus. Reports state that TCR beta sequences accurately predicted most subjects' HLA-A and HLA-B alleles. Some TCR beta chains (roughly 150 of them) were listed as cytomegalovirus-associated.

The table lists this clone with a few counts. Antigen unknown. It was with 60 Vbeta and 13 Jbeta primers that the PCR ran. Produced via immunoSEQ multiplex PCR; TCRdb's table is partial and in-frame only. The repertoire holds approximately 150,000 clones, with 80% as singletons. In germline, CDR1 is SSHAT, CDR2 FNYEAQ (reference sequence). V shed 5 bases, J shed 3 bases, and the junction held 3 bases outside the gene matches. This CDR3 is built from 13 residues. The source is a man aged 30 to 39 in good health and CMV-seropositive. Sequences were obtained from PBMCs. The J gene is TRBJ2-5, the V gene TRBV7-7; 7 bases are shared with TRBD1. CDR3 residues: CASSRDREETQYF. The CDR3 nucleotides read TGTGCCAGCAGCCGTGACAGGGAAGAGACCCAGTACTTC.